The 17 T cell receptor beta chains reported below all come from one sample, sequenced in a study of control samples from healthy donors and cancer patients. Clones were read by immunoSEQ multiplex PCR, and TCRdb kept only the in-frame ones, dropping some. Of around 68,000 clones listed, about four fifths are singletons. The specimen was PBMCs. These TCRs come from a woman aged 50 to 60 with lung cancer.

The chain joins TRBV12-5 to TRBJ2-7; 7 bases match TRBD2. This CDR3 region has 17 residues. Germline assignment: CDR1 LGHNT and CDR2 FRNRAP. J gave up 4 bases and V 2 bases, and 14 bases lay outside the gene matches. The CDR3 DNA reads TGTGCTAGTGGTTTGCGGCGTACTCAGGGAGGGATTTACGAGCAGTACTTC. Its protein product is CASGLRRTQGGIYEQYF.

The chain combines TRBV6-5 with TRBJ2-6, with a possible D match to TRBD1 (6 bases). Trimming removed 4 bases at V and 4 bases at J, with 8 bases between. Germline V gene data show CDR1 as MNHEY and CDR2 as SVGAGI. The CDR3 loop spans 14 amino acids. CDR3 in amino acids: CASSSGVGANVLTF. CDR3 sequence (DNA): TGTGCCAGCAGTTCAGGGGTCGGGGCCAACGTCCTGACTTTC.

The count of this clone is one. The chain has TRBV14 and TRBJ1-2; D possibly corresponds to TRBD1 (6 bases). The germline V gene encodes CDR1 SGHDN and CDR2 FVKESK. Trimming removed 0 bases from V and 10 bases from J, with 15 bases in between. The CDR3 extends over 14 amino acids. The CDR3 DNA reads TGTGCCAGCAGCCAAGACACTAGAACAGGGCACTACACCTTC. It encodes CASSQDTRTGHYTF.

This sequence joins TRBV7-6 and TRBJ1-1, with D possibly being TRBD1 (5 bases). The CDR3 extends over 17 amino acids. The germline V and J ends were trimmed by 1 base and 1 base, with 16 bases remaining between them. Germline V gene data show CDR1 as SGHVS and CDR2 as FNYEAQ. The CDR3, as DNA: TGTGCCAGCAGCTTAGAAGTTTACGAGGGGCCGAACACTGAAGCTTTCTTT. Protein product: CASSLEVYEGPNTEAFF.

V is TRBV7-6 and J is TRBJ2-3, with D possibly being TRBD1 or TRBD2 (7 bases each). The CDR3 has 15 amino acids. In germline, CDR1 is SGHVS, CDR2 FNYEAQ. Trimming pared 4 bases from V and 3 bases from J, leaving 14 bases between. CDR3 sequence (DNA): TGTGCCAGCAGCTGGGGGGGACAGAAGACAGATACGCAGTATTTT. Translating gives CASSWGGQKTDTQYF. The whole variable domain, remainder taken from reference TRBV7-6 and TRBJ2-3, is GAGVSQSPRYKVTKRGQDVALRCDPISGHVSLYWYRQALGQGPEFLTYFNYEAQQDKSGLPNDRFSAERPEGSISTLTIQRTEQRDSAMYRCASSWGGQKTDTQYFGPGTRLTVL.

This clone was detected a few times. The V and J genes are TRBV7-2 and TRBJ1-2; possible D gene TRBD1, 5 bases. Trimming took 5 bases from V and 1 from J, leaving 11 bases between them. CDR3 size: 14 residues. Germline loops: CDR1 SGHTA, CDR2 FQGNSA. In nucleotides, the CDR3 is TGTGCCAGCAGCCGGGACGGGATTAACTATGGCTACACCTTC. Its translation is CASSRDGINYGYTF.

The chain combines TRBV30 with TRBJ1-4; D unresolved. Looked up from germline, CDR1 is GTSNPN and CDR2 is SVGIG (reference sequence). Trimming removed 2 bases from V and 8 bases from J, with 12 bases in between. The CDR3 contains 13 residues. The CDR3 loop reads CAWSSVVGEKLFF. CDR3 bases: TGTGCCTGGAGTTCAGTAGTAGGAGAAAAACTGTTTTTT.

The chain couples TRBV9 to TRBJ1-1; D unclear. Germline CDR1 and CDR2: SGDLS and YYNGEE. The CDR3 is made up of 14 amino acids. V was shortened by 0 bases and J by 7 bases, with 13 bases between the two germline ends. The CDR3 loop reads CASSVEMSRNEAFF. The CDR3 DNA is TGTGCCAGCAGCGTAGAGATGAGCAGGAATGAAGCTTTCTTT.

This chain joins TRBV19 and TRBJ1-1, with a weak D call TRBD1 (6 bases). Looked up from germline, CDR1 is LNHDA and CDR2 is SQIVND (reference sequence). There are 14 residues in the CDR3. The V end was cut by 3 bases, the J end by 4 bases, with 12 bases between. The CDR3 region has the DNA TGTGCCAGTAGTATCAGGGGAGAGGGCACTGAAGCTTTCTTT. The encoded protein is CASSIRGEGTEAFF.

This sequence joins TRBV19 and TRBJ1-2, with a tentative D call TRBD1 (5 bases). Germline V gene sequence: CDR1 LNHDA, CDR2 SQIVND (reference sequence). V gave up 2 bases and J gave up 3 bases, with 7 bases separating them. The CDR3 runs to 13 residues. As DNA, the CDR3 is TGTGCCAGTAGTATAAGCAGGGACTATGGCTACACCTTC. This gives the protein CASSISRDYGYTF.

This chain connects TRBV28 to TRBJ2-7, with 10 bases identical to TRBD2. CDR1 is MDHEN, CDR2 SYDVKM, per germline. V lost 5 bases, J lost 4 bases, and 8 bases stayed unmatched. The CDR3 has 15 amino acids. CDR3 sequence reads: CASSPPAGGTYEQYF. CDR3 DNA: TGTGCCAGCAGTCCTCCAGCGGGGGGGACTTACGAGCAGTACTTC.

The V and J genes are TRBV7-9 and TRBJ1-2, with D unresolved. Germline V gene lookup returns CDR1 SEHNR and CDR2 FQNEAQ (reference sequence). The CDR3 is made up of 16 amino acids. Trimming shortened V by 6 bases and J by 3 bases, and 20 bases separated the two germline ends. Here the CDR3 DNA reads TGTGCCAGCAGACCCGGGGTTGGGCCAGCCCACTATGGCTACACCTTC. This translates into CASRPGVGPAHYGYTF.

This chain's CDR3 is CASSGQWSSYNSPLHF. The CDR3, as DNA: TGTGCCAGCAGTGGGCAGTGGAGCTCCTATAATTCACCCCTCCACTTT. The chain is built from TRBV6-2 or TRBV6-3 and TRBJ1-6, with D hard to call. The CDR3 length is 16 residues. The V gene lost 5 bases and the J gene lost 0 bases, with 11 bases spanning the gap. From germline, CDR1 is MNHEY and CDR2 SVGEGT.

Comment on this clone: Different DNA sequences within this sample yield the same CDR3. The chain is built from TRBV27 and TRBJ1-2; 7 bases map to TRBD1. This CDR3 comprises 14 residues. Germline CDR1 is MNHEY and CDR2 is SMNVEV (reference sequence). The V gene end was trimmed by 5 bases and the J gene end by 4 bases; junction bases not matched to a gene: 7. The CDR3 region has the DNA TGTGCCAGCAGTCCCCTAGGGGGCGGCTATGGCTACACCTTC. It is translated as CASSPLGGGYGYTF.

Remarks on this clone: The junction differs from germline at one of its ends, possibly a read error. The rearrangement links TRBV12-3 or TRBV12-4 to TRBJ1-2; D is perhaps TRBD1 (6 bases). This CDR3 contains 13 residues. CDR3 loop: CASSYRDNDGYTF. The CDR3 bases are TGTGCCAGCAGTTACAGGGATAACGATGGCTACACCTTC.

The rearrangement links TRBV6-5 to TRBJ2-7, with D possibly TRBD1 on 6 matching bases. V lost 2 bases and J lost 6, with 14 bases in between. CDR3 length equals 14 residues. The germline gives CDR1 MNHEY, CDR2 SVGAGI. The CDR3 is CASSYTHTGCEQYF. CDR3 nucleotide sequence: TGTGCCAGCAGTTACACTCATACAGGGTGCGAGCAGTACTTC.

The CDR3 loop is CSASGLGDNEQFF. The DNA of the CDR3 is TGCAGTGCTAGTGGGCTAGGGGACAATGAGCAGTTCTTC. The chain employs TRBV20-1 and TRBJ2-1; D is perhaps TRBD1 (5 bases). CDR3 length: 13 residues. The V and J ends lost 3 bases and 5 bases respectively, with 11 bases between them. Germline V gene lookup returns CDR1 DFQATT and CDR2 SNEGSKA (reference sequence).